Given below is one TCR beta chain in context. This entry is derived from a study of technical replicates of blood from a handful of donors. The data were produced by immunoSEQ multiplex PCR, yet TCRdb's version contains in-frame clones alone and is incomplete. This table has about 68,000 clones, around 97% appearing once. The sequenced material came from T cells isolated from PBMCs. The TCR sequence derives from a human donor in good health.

The CDR3 nucleotides read TGTGCCAGCAGCTTAGTCCAGTACGAGCAGTACTTC. It is translated as CASSLVQYEQYF. The V call is TRBV7-9, the J call TRBJ2-7; no clear D gene. Germline loops: CDR1 SEHNR, CDR2 FQNEAQ (reference sequence). Between the trimmed V and J ends, which lost 1 base and 4 bases, there was a span of 5 bases. The CDR3 consists of 12 residues.